The T cell receptor (beta chain) under discussion was sequenced for a study of T-cell reconstitution after alpha-beta-depleted transplantation in children. The CDR3 extends over 16 amino acids. V lost 7 bases, J lost 3 bases, and 9 bases stayed unmatched. Germline V gives CDR1 SQVTM, CDR2 ANQGSEA. Preparing the TCRbeta library involved the use of unique molecular identifiers. In TCRdb, the PCR reads were re-called with MiXCR into one record per CDR3 protein. The sample holds under 35,000 distinct CDR3 sequences, over 15% seen once. Overall study findings and caveats: In patients about two months after transplant, alpha-beta T cells reportedly arose from several hundred expanded graft clones. A year post-transplant, T-cell counts and diversity derived mostly from newly produced T cells. From surviving recipient T cells and thymic progenitors came the high day-60 TCRbeta diversity observed in some patients.

This clonotype was seen at least ten times. Its antigen remains unidentified. The TCR comes from a male patient aged 2 to 9 who had a stem cell transplant for acute lymphoblastic leukemia, so the T cells may come from the graft donor. Here the sequenced sample was PBMCs, mostly from graft donor cells, taken 60 days after TCRalphabeta/CD19-depleted stem cell transplant. The V gene is TRBV29-1, the J gene TRBJ2-3; 14 bases agree with TRBD2. CDR3 amino acids: CSARTSGGFGTDTQYF. The DNA of the CDR3 is TGCAGCGCCCGGACTAGCGGGGGGTTTGGGACAGATACGCAGTATTTT.